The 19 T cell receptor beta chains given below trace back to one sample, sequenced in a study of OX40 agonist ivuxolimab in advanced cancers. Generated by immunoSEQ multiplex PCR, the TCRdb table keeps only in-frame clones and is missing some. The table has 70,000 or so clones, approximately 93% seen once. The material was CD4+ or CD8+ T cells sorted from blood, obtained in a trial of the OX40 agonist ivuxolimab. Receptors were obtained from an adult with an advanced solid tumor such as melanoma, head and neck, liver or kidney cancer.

CDR3 in DNA: TGTGCCAGCAGCTTAGGAGGACTAGCGGGAGGGTACAATGAGCAGTTCTTC. Translated, it gives CASSLGGLAGGYNEQFF. The chain carries TRBV7-9 and TRBJ2-1; TRBD2 agrees at 15 bases. V dropped 1 base and J dropped 4; count of bases not matched to a gene: 2. CDR1 SEHNR and CDR2 FQNEAQ come from the germline V gene (reference sequence). CDR3 size: 17 residues.

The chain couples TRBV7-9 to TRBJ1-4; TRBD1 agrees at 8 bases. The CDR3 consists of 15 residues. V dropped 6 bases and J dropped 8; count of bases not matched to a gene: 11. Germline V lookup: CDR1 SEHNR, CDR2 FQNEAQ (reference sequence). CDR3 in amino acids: CASSAPPGGLEKLFF. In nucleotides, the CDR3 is TGTGCCAGCAGTGCCCCCCCAGGGGGCCTCGAAAAACTGTTTTTT.

In DNA, the CDR3 is TGTGCCAGCAGCTTAGCGACCGGCTCTGGAAACACCATATATTTT. Amino acids: CASSLATGSGNTIYF. The V call is TRBV11-2, the J call TRBJ1-3; D gene uncertain. This CDR3 contains 15 residues. Trimming stripped 1 base from V and 0 bases from J, with 7 bases between. Germline loops: CDR1 SGHAT, CDR2 FQNNGV.

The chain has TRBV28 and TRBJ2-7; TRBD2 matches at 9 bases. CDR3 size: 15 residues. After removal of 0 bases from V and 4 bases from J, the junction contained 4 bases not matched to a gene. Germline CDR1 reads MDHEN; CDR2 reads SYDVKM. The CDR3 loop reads CASSLWAGGDYEQYF. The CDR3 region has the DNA TGTGCCAGCAGTTTATGGGCGGGAGGGGATTACGAGCAGTACTTC.

The CDR3 DNA reads as TGCGCCAGCAGCCGGGACGGTGCAACTAATGAAAAACTGTTTTTT. This gives the protein CASSRDGATNEKLFF. This chain links TRBV5-1 with TRBJ1-4, with D perhaps matching TRBD1 (5 bases). This CDR3 contains 15 residues. Trimming pared 4 bases from V and 0 bases from J, leaving 10 bases between. Germline assignment: CDR1 SGHRS and CDR2 YFSETQ.

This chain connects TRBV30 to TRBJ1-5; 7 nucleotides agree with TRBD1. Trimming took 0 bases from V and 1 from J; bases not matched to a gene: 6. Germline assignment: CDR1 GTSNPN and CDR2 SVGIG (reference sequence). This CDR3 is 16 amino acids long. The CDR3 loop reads CAWSVKGGVSNQPQHF. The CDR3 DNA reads TGTGCCTGGAGTGTAAAAGGGGGCGTGAGCAATCAGCCCCAGCATTTT.

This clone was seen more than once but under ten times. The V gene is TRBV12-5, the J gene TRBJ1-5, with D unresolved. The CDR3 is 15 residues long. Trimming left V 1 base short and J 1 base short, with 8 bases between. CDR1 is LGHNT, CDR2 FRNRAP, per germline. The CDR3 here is CASGLDPRSNQPQHF. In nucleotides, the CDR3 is TGTGCTAGTGGTTTGGACCCAAGAAGCAATCAGCCCCAGCATTTT.

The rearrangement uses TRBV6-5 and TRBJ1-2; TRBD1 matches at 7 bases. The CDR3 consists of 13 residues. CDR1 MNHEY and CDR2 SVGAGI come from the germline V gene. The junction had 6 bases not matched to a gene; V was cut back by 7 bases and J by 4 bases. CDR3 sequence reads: CASTQTGIYGYTF. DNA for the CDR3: TGTGCCAGCACCCAGACAGGGATCTATGGCTACACCTTC.

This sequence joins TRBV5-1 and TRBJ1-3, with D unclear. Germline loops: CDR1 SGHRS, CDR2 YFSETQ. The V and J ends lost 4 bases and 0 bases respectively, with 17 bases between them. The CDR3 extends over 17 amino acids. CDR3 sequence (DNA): TGCGCCAGCAGCCCGTCGGACCGACCCACCTCTGGAAACACCATATATTTT. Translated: CASSPSDRPTSGNTIYF.

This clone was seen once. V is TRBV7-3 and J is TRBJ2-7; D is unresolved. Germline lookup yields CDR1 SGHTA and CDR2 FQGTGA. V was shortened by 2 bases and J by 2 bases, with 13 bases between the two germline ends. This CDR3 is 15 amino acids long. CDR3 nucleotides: TGTGCCAGCAGCTTACGCGTACTGCAGGCCTACGAGCAGTACTTC. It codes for CASSLRVLQAYEQYF.

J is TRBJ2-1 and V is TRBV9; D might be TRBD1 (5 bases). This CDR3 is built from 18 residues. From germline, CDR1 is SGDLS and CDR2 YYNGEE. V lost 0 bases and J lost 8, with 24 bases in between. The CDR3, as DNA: TGTGCCAGCAGCGTAGTGCCTGACAGAGTGTCGCCTGGCGATGAGCAGTTCTTC. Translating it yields CASSVVPDRVSPGDEQFF.

Here the CDR3 reads CASSQGQGRDTQYF. The CDR3 region has the DNA TGTGCCAGCAGTCAAGGACAGGGAAGGGATACGCAGTATTTT. This chain joins TRBV27 and TRBJ2-3; 8 nucleotides line up with TRBD1. V gave up 5 bases and J gave up 6 bases; unmatched junction bases: 7. Germline values: CDR1 MNHEY, CDR2 SMNVEV (reference sequence). The CDR3 length is 14 residues.

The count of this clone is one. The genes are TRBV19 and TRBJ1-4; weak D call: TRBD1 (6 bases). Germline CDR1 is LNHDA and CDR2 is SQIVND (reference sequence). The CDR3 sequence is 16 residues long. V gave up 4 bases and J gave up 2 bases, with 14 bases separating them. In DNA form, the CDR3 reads TGTGCCAGTAGTAACCGCAGGGGATTGACTAATGAAAAACTGTTTTTT. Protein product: CASSNRRGLTNEKLFF.

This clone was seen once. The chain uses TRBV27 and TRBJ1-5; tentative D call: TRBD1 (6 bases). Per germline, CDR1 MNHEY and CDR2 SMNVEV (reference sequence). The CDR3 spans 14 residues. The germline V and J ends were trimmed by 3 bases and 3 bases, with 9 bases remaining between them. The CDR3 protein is CASSFQGTNQPQHF. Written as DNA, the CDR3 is TGTGCCAGCAGTTTTCAGGGGACCAATCAGCCCCAGCATTTT.

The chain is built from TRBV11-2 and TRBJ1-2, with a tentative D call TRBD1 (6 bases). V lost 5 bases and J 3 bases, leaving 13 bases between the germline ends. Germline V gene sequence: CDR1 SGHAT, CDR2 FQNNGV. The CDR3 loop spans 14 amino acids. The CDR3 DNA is TGTGCCAGCAGCCTCAGGGGCAGGGACTATGGCTACACCTTC. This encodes CASSLRGRDYGYTF. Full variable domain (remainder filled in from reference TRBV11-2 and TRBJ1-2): EAGVAQSPRYKIIEKRQSVAFWCNPISGHATLYWYQQILGQGPKLLIQFQNNGVVDDSQLPKDRFSAERLKGVDSTLKIQPAKLEDSAVYLCASSLRGRDYGYTFGSGTRLTVV.

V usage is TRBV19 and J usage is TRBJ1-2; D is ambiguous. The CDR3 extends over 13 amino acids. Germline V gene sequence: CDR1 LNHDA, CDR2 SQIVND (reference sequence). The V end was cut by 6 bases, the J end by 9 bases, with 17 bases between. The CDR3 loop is CASSRIDAPSYTF. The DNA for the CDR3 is TGTGCCAGTAGCCGGATAGATGCGCCGAGCTACACCTTC.

The CDR3 spells CASSDLRTGTTDTQYF. As DNA, the CDR3 is TGTGCCAGCAGCGACCTCCGGACAGGGACTACTGATACGCAGTATTTT. The chain joins TRBV27 to TRBJ2-3; TRBD1 might be the D (8 bases). V gave up 6 bases and J gave up 6 bases, with 22 bases separating them. Germline loops: CDR1 MNHEY, CDR2 SMNVEV (reference sequence). This CDR3 comprises 16 residues.

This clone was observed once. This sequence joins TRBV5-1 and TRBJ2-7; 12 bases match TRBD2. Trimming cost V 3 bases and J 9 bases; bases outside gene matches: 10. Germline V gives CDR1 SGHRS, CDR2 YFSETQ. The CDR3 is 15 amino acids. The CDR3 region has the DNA TGCGCCAGCAGCTCTCGACTAGCGGGAGAGGTGGCGCAGTACTTC. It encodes CASSSRLAGEVAQYF.

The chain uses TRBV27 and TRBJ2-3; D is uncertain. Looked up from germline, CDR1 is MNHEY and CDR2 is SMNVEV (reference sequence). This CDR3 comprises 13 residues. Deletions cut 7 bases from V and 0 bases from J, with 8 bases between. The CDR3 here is CASNSLSTDTQYF. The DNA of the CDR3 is TGTGCCAGCAACAGTCTCAGCACAGATACGCAGTATTTT.